This T cell receptor (beta chain) was recovered during a study of T cells after yellow fever vaccination. TCRdb re-derived calls from the 5' RACE reads in MiXCR, one entry per CDR3 protein. Of 500,000 to 650,000 distinct CDR3 sequences in the sample, 17% were seen once. In its sample, this clonotype was seen many times. Losses at the gene ends were 8 bases for V and 5 bases for J; bases not matched to a gene: 8. Germline CDR1 reads ENHRY; CDR2 reads SYGVKD. This CDR3 is 13 amino acids long. The sequence came from a man aged 18 to 29 who received the YFV17D yellow fever vaccine. The sample in question was PBMCs, obtained about 5 days after the first yellow fever vaccination. The chain employs TRBV10-3 and TRBJ2-5, with TRBD1 identical over 7 bases. For the CDR3, the DNA is TGTGCCATCTCTCTCCCAGGGGGTGAGACCCAGTACTTC. Protein product: CAISLPGGETQYF.